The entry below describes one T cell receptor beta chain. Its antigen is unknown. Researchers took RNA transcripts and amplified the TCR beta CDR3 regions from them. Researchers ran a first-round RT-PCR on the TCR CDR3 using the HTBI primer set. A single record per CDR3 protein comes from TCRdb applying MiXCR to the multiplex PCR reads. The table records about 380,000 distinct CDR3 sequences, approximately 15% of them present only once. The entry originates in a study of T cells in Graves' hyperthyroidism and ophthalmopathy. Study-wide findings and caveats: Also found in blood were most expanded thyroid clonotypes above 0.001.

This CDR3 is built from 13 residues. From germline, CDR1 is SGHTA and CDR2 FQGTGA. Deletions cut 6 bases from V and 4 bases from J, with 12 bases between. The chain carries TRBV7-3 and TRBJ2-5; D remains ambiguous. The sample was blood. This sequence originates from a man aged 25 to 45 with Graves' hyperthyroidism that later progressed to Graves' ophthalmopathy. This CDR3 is CASSPTSIETQYF. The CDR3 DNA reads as TGTGCCAGCAGTCCGACCTCAATAGAGACCCAGTACTTC.